This T cell receptor beta chain was found in a study of T-cell reconstitution after alpha-beta-depleted transplantation in children. This clonotype occurred a few times. Library preparation (for TCRbeta) was performed with unique molecular identifiers. TCRdb reprocessed the PCR reads via MiXCR and lists one record per CDR3 protein. The data show roughly 590,000 distinct CDR3 sequences, roughly 15% seen once. V gave up 0 bases and J gave up 4 bases, with 11 bases separating them. CDR1 and CDR2 from the germline V gene are SGHDT and YYEEEE. CDR3 size: 14 residues. The sequence was obtained from a human donor who donated a stem cell graft to a child with acute myeloid leukemia. This sequence joins TRBV5-6 and TRBJ2-7; D possibly corresponds to TRBD1 (5 bases). The specimen was PBMCs from the stem cell graft donor, collected from the stem cell graft. The CDR3: CASSLETGGYEQYF. The CDR3 DNA is TGTGCCAGCAGCTTGGAAACAGGCGGTTACGAGCAGTACTTC.